The clone carrying this T cell receptor (beta chain) was seen ten or more times. Its antigen is not identified. This sample is part of a study of T cell repertoires in cytomegalovirus infection. Looking at the study overall: Based on public TCR beta signatures, there were indications of CMV infection and of a matching HLA type.

The study's findings and limits: Identification of carriers of CMV plus the relevant HLA was achieved through cumulative public TCR beta family frequency. HLA-C-restricted CMV clonotypes gave the most frequent clonotype in two of eight donors.

Trimming pared 5 bases from V and 1 base from J, leaving 6 bases between. Germline loops: CDR1 LNHDA, CDR2 SQIVND (reference sequence). The CDR3 is made up of 13 amino acids. TCRdb re-derived calls from the reads in MiXCR, one entry per CDR3 protein. The sample shows 400,000 to 550,000 distinct CDR3 sequences, around 10% of them seen only once. The TCR sequence derives from a human donor in good health (CMV status not recorded). Some clones in this sample may be carry-over from other donors' samples. The chain couples TRBV19 to TRBJ1-5; D ambiguous. The sample comprised PBMCs. The DNA for the CDR3 is TGTGCCAGTAGTGATCAAAGCAATCAGCCCCAGCATTTT. It encodes CASSDQSNQPQHF.